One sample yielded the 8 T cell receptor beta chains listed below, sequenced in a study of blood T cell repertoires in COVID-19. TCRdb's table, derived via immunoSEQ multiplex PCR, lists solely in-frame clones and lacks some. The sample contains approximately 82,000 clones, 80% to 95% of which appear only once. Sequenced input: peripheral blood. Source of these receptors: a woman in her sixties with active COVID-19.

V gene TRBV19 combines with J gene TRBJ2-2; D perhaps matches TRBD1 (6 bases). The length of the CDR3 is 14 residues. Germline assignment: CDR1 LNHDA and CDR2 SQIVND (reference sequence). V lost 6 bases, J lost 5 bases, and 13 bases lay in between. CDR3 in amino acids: CASRNHRETGELFF. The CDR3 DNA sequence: TGTGCCAGTAGAAATCACAGGGAGACCGGGGAGCTGTTTTTT.

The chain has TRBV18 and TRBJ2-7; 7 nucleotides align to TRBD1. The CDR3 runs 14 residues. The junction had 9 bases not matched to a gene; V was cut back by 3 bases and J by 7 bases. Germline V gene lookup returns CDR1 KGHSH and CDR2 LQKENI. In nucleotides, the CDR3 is TGTGCCAGCTCACCGGGACAGTACCCGGAAGAGCAGTACTTC. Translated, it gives CASSPGQYPEEQYF.

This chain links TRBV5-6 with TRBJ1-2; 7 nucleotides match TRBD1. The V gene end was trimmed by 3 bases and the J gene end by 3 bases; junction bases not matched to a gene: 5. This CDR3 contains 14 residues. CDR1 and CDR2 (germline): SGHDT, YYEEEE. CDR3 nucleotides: TGTGCCAGCAGCTCCCGGGACAGAGACTATGGCTACACCTTC. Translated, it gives CASSSRDRDYGYTF.

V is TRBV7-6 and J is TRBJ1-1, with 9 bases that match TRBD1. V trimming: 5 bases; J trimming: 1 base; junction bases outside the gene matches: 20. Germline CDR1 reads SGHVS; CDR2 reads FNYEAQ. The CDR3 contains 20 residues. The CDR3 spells CASSRSSLTGTGLGNTEAFF. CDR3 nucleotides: TGTGCCAGCAGCCGATCGTCCTTAACCGGGACAGGGCTCGGGAACACTGAAGCTTTCTTT.

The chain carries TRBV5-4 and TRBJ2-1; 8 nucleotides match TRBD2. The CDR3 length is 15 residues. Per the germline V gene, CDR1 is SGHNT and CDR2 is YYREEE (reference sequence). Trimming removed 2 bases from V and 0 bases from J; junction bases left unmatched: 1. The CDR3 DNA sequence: TGTGCCAGCAGCTTAAGCGGGGGCTCCTACAATGAGCAGTTCTTC. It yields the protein CASSLSGGSYNEQFF.

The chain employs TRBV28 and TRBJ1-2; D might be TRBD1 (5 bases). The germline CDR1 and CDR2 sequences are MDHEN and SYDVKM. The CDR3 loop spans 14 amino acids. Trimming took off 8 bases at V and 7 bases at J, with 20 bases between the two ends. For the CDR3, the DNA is TGTGCCAGCTGCCCCTCACGGGGGAACGCTGGCTACACCTTC. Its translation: CASCPSRGNAGYTF.

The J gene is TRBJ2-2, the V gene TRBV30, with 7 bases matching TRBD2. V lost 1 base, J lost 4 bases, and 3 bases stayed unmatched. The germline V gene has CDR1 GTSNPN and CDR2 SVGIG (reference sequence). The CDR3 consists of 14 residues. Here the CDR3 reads CAWSGLAATGELFF. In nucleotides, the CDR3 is TGTGCCTGGAGTGGACTAGCTGCCACCGGGGAGCTGTTTTTT.

DNA of the CDR3: TGTGCCAGCAGCGCCCTCCGGGACAGGGCGTCTCAGCCCCAGCATTTT. Its translation is CASSALRDRASQPQHF. The rearrangement joins TRBV21-1 to TRBJ1-5; TRBD1, the table's D call, was not compared with the DNA. TRBV21-1 represents a pseudogene. The CDR3 extends over 16 amino acids.